What follows is one TCR beta chain and its context. Its antigen is not yet known. The sample holds no much larger clone one base away, and base qualities are not on file. The library was obtained by the immunoSEQ multiplex PCR assay. For the multiplex PCR, a mixture combining 60 forward primers for TCR Vbeta segments and 13 reverse primers for TCR Jbeta segments was used. A multiplex PCR assay on genomic DNA amplified the CDR3 region of rearranged TCR beta genes. The amplified TCR beta libraries were sequenced on the Illumina HiSeq System as 87-base-pair reads. The authors processed their data as follows. Across the 670 or so repertoires, a later analysis counted some 81 million unique TCR beta chains, approximately 12 million of which were shared by at least two donors. To remove PCR and sequencing errors, raw reads were error-corrected and collapsed into unique sequences using a nearest-neighbor algorithm that merged closely related sequences. Alignment of CDR3 sequences to IMGT reference sequences was used to assign V, D and J gene segments. For a sequence to be retained, a match of at least six nucleotides was required to both a V gene segment and a J gene segment. A rearrangement was called productive if the CDR3 had no stop codons and remained in frame with V and J, and every other rearrangement was called non-productive. Following IMGT convention, CDR3 was defined as the stretch from the second conserved V-encoded cysteine to the conserved J-encoded phenylalanine. In an earlier analysis of just under 600 of the donors, sequences lacking an unambiguous match to a single V gene segment were excluded. In an earlier analysis of several hundred of the donors, a V segment was called functional when productive rearrangements were above 56.7%, and segregating when the standard deviation between donors exceeded 5%. A statistical classification framework was built to diagnose cytomegalovirus status from the catalog of TCR beta chain sequences. V and J gene assignment, in a later analysis, came from comparing TCR nucleotide sequences with IMGT/GENE-DB human TR gene sequences. A later analysis assigned CDR3 sequences and most-parsimonious VDJ recombination scenarios with the TCRdist pipeline. A later analysis defined each TCR beta chain by its CDR3 amino acid sequence plus V-gene family, and excluded reads lacking a unique V-gene family. To address suspected cross-contamination and a sequencing artifact, a later analysis removed some 620 highly shared, low-generation-probability nucleotide sequences. For each public chain, a later analysis derived a clonal expansion index from normalized ranks of inferred template counts within each repertoire. In a later analysis, generation probabilities were computed with a VDJ recombination model fitted to out-of-frame rearrangements, and the resulting probabilities were checked against IGoR. Hypergeometric tests were used in a later analysis to score TCR-TCR, TCR-HLA and TCR-CMV co-occurrence, with a repertoire-size bias correction applied to the TCR pairs. A later analysis estimated false discovery rates by permuting HLA or CMV assignments 20 times. A later analysis grouped co-occurring TCRs with DBSCAN, adding TCRdist sequence similarity when clustering within HLA-allele-positive subsets. For co-occurrence clustering, repertoires with fewer than 30,000 or more than 120,000 public chains were excluded, along with four to six repertoires with anomalous nucleotide sharing. The clones in this table, taken by TCRdb from immuneACCESS, are in-frame only. Not every clone is retained; where verified, under half of the shortfall comes from an unresolved V gene, and the cause of the rest is unknown. V, J and clone size are those of that table, while D and trimming were read from the DNA. The sample profile shows about 130,000 clones; 70% to 80% of them were found once. The ten largest clonotypes hold roughly 2.7% of the sample.

In total, 500 to 700 healthy bone marrow donors made up the cohort. Cohort members were all nominally healthy when sampled, although unrecorded immune exposures were likely present. The donor was CMV seropositive and was included in the group of around 300 seropositive cohort members. A peripheral blood sample was provided by each donor, and peripheral blood mononuclear cells were used for TCR beta sequencing. Genomic DNA extraction from the blood cell samples was performed with the Qiagen DNeasy Blood Extraction Kit. The data belong to a study of cytomegalovirus exposure and HLA in healthy donors (dated by TCRdb to 2017 to 2019). With regard to the full study: An earlier analysis of roughly 570 of the donors reported 250 to 300 Gb of sequence data and around 120 million unique TCR beta sequences obtained from 150 million to 200 million T cells. Roughly 300 gigabases of sequencing data and tens of millions of unique TCR sequences made up an early release that covered approximately 650 HLA-typed donors. Of the roughly 400 genotyped donors, 65% to 90% fell in the genetic ancestry cluster associated with self-reported Caucasian donors. The study was designed to test whether signatures of past pathogen exposure could be identified by cataloging public T cell receptors. Using immunosequencing, the study profiled T cell repertoires from some 670 subjects and related those repertoires to cytomegalovirus serostatus. In addition to the first cohort of roughly 700 subjects, a separate validation cohort of approximately 110 different subjects was used. High-throughput TCR immunosequencing, statistical association of individual TCRs with disease status, and machine learning were combined to predict cytomegalovirus infection status. In a later analysis, previously published TCR beta repertoires from several hundred donors were re-analyzed and high-resolution HLA genotyping was added so that TCR occurrence patterns could be studied. Rather than using new phenotypic data, the later analysis identified candidate immune exposures from TCR beta sequences and from how often those sequences occurred across donors. To decide whether each TCR beta V gene segment behaved as functional or pseudogenic, an earlier analysis of approximately 590 of the donors relied on high-throughput TCR beta sequencing. Donor age, sex, ethnicity and CMV serostatus were compiled together with the repertoire data. In a later genetic analysis, genome-wide SNP genotypes for about 65% of the roughly 670 donors were used, and that subset was treated as a discovery cohort. Every repertoire in the discovery cohort had been generated on one and the same sequencing platform. HLA typing included class I and class II loci at four-digit resolution. Typing coverage varied by locus: 629-630 donors for A, B, C, DRB1 and DQB1; some 520 for DQA1; over 600 for DPA1; under 490 for DPB1. Several DR-DQ haplotypes were handled as single units for association and clustering, since linkage in the cohort was strong. Among 398 genotyped donors of the cohort, an average of about 240,000 unique TCR beta nucleotide sequences were sequenced per donor, roughly 18% of them non-productive. The research as a whole found: When HLA alleles, especially DR and DQ, strongly co-occurred, attributing TCR associations to individual alleles was difficult. Because the 87-base-pair reads could not distinguish some IMGT-functional V segments, including TRBV6-2 and TRBV6-3, those segments were excluded. The study listed 150 to 200 TCR beta chains as associated with cytomegalovirus. An earlier analysis of some 590 of the donors showed that most TCR beta V segments appeared in productive rearrangements either about 87% or about 30% of the time, which broadly matched IMGT annotations. Linkage disequilibrium might explain the correlated functional status among segregating V segments, but an unknown experimental factor could not be excluded. It was suggested by the authors that the approach could potentially be generalized to other disease states and immunological phenotypes. Across donors, most TCR sequences were observed very rarely, whereas some public TCRs were present in many individuals. The presence/absence analyses assumed that sequencing depth was roughly uniform across donors, and that assumption may not be true. In vitro tests confirmed that a few of the cytomegalovirus-associated TCR beta chains recognize cytomegalovirus antigens. In a later genetic analysis, a missense DCLRE1C variant was associated with V-gene and J-gene trimming of TCR beta chains, and the association was replicated in an independent cohort. This cohort had only TCR beta chains sequenced, and the lack of alpha or paired-chain data limited which features could be detected. In a later analysis, HLA-associated TCR beta chains were found to be more clonally expanded and to have lower generation probabilities than equally common non-associated chains. A further reported finding was that TCR beta sequences accurately predicted the HLA-A and HLA-B alleles for most subjects in the first cohort. A later genetic analysis reported fewer N-insertions in productive TCRs among donors in an Asian-associated ancestry cluster than the approximately 700-donor mean. A group of highly shared sequence variants was considered likely to be a technical artifact of the sequencing pipeline. Because counts were too low, under 20 rarely observed V segments, including chromosome 9 orphons, were left out of the earlier analysis of approximately 500 of the donors. Because HLA typing was unavailable for some donors at each locus, only the typed subset was used in association tests. A later analysis reported that several top co-occurrence clusters appeared linked to parvovirus B19, influenza, CMV and Epstein-Barr virus. Cytomegalovirus status was reported to be diagnosed by the classifier with high specificity and sensitivity in both the original and validation cohorts. In a later analysis, 15,000 to 20,000 TCR beta sequences were associated with specific HLA alleles at a false discovery rate of 0.05. Immune exposure information for the cohort was limited to CMV serostatus. A later analysis found that most CMV-associated TCR beta chains appeared HLA-restricted, with HLA associations seemingly driven largely by CMV exposure. In a later analysis, the rate of TCR association differed among HLA loci, with DRB1 alleles having the most associated TCRs and HLA-C alleles having the fewest.

Here V drops 1 base and J drops 9 bases, and the junction holds 10 bases not matched to any gene. From its cysteine to its phenylalanine, the CDR3 spans 17 amino acids. Only CDR3 DNA remains: 51 bases, in frame from the first base. CDR1 and CDR2, looked up from the germline V gene, are SGHTA and FQGNSA. The receptor was isolated from a woman aged 55-75 years in good health and CMV-seropositive. The rearranged chain carries TRBV7-2 and TRBJ2-1; TRBD2 matches 12 bases in the middle. The sample comprised PBMCs. CDR3 protein: CASSLDGLAGGLGEQFF. The nucleotide sequence reads as follows: TGTGCCAGCAGCTTAGATGGTCTAGCGGGGGGGCTTGGTGAGCAGTTCTTC.